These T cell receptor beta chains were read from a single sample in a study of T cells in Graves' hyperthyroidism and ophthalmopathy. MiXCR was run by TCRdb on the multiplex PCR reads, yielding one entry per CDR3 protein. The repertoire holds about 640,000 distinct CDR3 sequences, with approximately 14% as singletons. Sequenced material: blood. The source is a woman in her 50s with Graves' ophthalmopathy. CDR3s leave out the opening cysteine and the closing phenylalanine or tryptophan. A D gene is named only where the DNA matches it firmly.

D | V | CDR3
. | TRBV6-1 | ASSLAARKYNEQF
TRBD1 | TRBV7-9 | ASSLGQGATEAF
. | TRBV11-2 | ASSLSGPIPQY
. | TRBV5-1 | ASSGREGSAEAF
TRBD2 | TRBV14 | ASSQDRGGWNEQF
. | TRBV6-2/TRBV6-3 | ASSFVQFDQPQH
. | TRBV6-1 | AAAGNNEQF
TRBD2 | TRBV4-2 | ASSQGLASSYNEQF
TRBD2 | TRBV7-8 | ASSSSYSGFSPETQY
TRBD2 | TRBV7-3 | ASSLIVAGGGTDTQY
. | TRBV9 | ASSVLGTSESTLH
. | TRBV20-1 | SARGPLARSYEQY
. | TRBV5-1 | ASSFGDGNAYNEQF
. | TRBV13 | ASSFQDGGYT